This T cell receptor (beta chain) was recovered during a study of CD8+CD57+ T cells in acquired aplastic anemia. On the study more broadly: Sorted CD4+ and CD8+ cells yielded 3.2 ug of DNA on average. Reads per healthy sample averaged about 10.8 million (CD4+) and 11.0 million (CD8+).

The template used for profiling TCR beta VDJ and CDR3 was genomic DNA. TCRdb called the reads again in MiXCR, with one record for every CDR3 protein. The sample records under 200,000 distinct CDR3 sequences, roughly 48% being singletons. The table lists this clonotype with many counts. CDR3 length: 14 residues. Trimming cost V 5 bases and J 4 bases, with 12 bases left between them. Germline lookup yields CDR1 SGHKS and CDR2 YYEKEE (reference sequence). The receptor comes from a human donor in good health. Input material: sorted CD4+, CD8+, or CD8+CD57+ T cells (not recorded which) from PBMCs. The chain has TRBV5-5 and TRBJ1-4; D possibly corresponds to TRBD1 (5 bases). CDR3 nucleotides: TGTGCCAGCAGTCCGGGACGGCTTAATGAAAAACTGTTTTTT. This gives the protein CASSPGRLNEKLFF. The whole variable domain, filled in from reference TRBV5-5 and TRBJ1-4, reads DAGVTQSPTHLIKTRGQQVTLRCSPISGHKSVSWYQQVLGQGPQFIFQYYEKEERGRGNFPDRFSARQFPNYSSELNVNALLLGDSALYLCASSPGRLNEKLFFGSGTQLSVL.